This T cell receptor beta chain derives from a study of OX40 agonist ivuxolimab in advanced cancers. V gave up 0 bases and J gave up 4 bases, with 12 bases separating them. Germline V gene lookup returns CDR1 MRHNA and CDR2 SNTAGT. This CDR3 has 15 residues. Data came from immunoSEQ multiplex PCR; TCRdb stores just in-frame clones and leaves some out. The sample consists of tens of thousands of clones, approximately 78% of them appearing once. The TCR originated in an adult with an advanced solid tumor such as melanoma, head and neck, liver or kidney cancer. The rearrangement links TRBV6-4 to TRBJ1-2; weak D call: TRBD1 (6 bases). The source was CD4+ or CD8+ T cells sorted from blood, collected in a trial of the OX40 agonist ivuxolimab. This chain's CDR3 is CASSDSRQGFYGYTF. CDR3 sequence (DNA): TGTGCCAGCAGTGACTCGAGGCAGGGGTTCTATGGCTACACCTTC.